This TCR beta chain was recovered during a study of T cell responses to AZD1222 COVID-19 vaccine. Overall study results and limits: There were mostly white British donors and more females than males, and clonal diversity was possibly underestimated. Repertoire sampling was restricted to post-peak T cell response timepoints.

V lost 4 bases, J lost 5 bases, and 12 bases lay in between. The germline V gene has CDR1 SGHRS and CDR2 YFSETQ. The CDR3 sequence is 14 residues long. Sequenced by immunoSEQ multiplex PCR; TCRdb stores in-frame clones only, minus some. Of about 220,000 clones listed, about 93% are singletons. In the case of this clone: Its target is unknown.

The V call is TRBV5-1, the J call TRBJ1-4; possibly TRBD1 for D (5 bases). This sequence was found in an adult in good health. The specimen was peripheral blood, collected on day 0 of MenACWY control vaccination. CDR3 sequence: CASSRGLENEKLFF. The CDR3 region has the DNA TGCGCCAGCAGCCGGGGACTGGAAAATGAAAAACTGTTTTTT. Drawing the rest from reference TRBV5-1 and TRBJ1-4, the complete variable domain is KAGVTQTPRYLIKTRGQQVTLSCSPISGHRSVSWYQQTPGQGLQFLFEYFSETQRNKGNFPGRFSGRQFSNSRSEMNVSTLELGDSALYLCASSRGLENEKLFFGSGTQLSVL.